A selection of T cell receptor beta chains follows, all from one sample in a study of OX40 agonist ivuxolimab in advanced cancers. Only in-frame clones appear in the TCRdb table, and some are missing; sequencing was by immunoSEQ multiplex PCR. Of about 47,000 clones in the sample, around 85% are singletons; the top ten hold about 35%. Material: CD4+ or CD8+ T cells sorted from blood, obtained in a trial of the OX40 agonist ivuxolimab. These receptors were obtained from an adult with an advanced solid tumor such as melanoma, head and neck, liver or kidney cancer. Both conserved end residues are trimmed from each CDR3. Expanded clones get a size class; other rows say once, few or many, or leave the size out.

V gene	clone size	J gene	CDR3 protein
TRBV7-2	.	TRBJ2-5	ASSSSEGTETQY
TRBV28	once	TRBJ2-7	ASSFSGRTSYEQY
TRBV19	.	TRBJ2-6	ASSGTGGPGANVLT
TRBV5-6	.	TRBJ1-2	ASSLFRDREGDGYT
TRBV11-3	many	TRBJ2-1	ASGPRKANEQF
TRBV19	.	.	ASSMATGGTYEQY
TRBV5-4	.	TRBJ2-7	ASSGGGPDYEQY
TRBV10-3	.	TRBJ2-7	AISRTSSGSYEQY
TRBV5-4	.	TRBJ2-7	ASSLGGIMSYEQY
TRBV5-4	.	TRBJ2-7	ASSSVAGDSYEQY
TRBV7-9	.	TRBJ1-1	ASTPKVPDTEAF
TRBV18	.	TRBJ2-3	ASSPGGAGPDTQY
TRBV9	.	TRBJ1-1	ASSTGTGGAYEAF
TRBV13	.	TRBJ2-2	ASSFGSGGKVTGELF
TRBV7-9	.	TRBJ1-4	ASSLVQNEKLF
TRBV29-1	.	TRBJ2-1	SVDGGQGGNEQF
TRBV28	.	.	ASSPGPFLGEQY
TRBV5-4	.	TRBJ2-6	ASNLPTRQSRANVLT
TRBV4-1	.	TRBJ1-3	ASSRAQGWSAGNTIY
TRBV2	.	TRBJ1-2	ASSELGALEGYT
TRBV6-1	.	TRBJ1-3	ASSDRQSDGNTIY
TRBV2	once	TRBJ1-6	ASSDQGSSYNSPLH
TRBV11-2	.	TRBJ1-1	ASSFRTRTQSTEAF
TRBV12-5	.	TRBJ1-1	ASGLPTGMNTEAF
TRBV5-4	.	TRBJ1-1	ASSLARGEAF
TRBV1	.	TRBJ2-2	TSSQVSLAGGLGIGELF
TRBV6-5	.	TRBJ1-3	ASEGYGTGNTIY
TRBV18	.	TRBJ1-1	ASSLGENTEAF
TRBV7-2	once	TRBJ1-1	ASSFRQGAGGTEAF
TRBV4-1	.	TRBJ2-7	ASSQMLAGVYEQY
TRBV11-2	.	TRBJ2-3	ASSLGTSGRSSTDTQY
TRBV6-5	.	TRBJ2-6	ASSYSIGRANVLT
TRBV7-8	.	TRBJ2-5	ASSLVTGETQY
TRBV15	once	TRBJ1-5	ATSSNRDRNQPQH
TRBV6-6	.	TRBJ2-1	ASSDVGSSYNEQF
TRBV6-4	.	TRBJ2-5	ASSYSIGRETQY
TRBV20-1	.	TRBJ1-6	SADNVAPLH
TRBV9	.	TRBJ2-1	ASSVGGSGGINEQF